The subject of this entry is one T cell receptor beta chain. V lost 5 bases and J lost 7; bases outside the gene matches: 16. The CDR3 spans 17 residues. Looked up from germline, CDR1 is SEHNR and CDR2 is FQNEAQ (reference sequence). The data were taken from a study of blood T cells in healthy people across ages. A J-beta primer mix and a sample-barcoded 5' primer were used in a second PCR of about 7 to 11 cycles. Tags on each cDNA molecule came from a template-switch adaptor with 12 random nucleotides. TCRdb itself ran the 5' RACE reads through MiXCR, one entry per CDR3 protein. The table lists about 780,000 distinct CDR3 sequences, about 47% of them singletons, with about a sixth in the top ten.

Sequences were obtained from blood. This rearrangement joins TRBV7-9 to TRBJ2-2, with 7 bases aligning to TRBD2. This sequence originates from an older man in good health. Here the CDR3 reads CASSPSRRAGVHGELFF. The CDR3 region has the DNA TGTGCCAGCAGCCCGAGTAGGAGGGCGGGAGTTCACGGGGAGCTGTTTTTT.